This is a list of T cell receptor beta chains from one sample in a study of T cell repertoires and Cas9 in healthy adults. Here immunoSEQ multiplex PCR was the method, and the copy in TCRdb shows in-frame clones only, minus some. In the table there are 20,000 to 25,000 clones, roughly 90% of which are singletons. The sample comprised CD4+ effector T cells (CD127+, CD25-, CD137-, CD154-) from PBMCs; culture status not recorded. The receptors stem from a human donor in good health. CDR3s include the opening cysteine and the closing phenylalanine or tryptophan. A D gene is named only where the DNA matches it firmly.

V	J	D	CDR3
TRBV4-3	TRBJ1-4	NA	CASSLNGKLFF
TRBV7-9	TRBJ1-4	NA	CASSLGQEEEKLFF
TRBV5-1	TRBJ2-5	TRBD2	CASSTRTSGGPETQYF
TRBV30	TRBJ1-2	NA	CAWSVTTGVYTF
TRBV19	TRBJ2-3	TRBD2	CASRGTSVGTDTQYF
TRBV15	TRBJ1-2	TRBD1	CATSRPRGQGASYGYTF
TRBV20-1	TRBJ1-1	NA	CLITGAFF
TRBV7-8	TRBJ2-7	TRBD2	CASSLEPGRGYEQYF
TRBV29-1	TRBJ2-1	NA	CSVAGGLISYNEQFF
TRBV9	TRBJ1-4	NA	CASSAPGGNEKLFF
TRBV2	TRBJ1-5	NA	CASSLNQPQHF
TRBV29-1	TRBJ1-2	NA	CSVVKGDGYTF
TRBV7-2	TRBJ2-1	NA	CASSPSPANEQFF
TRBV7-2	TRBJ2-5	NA	CASSLEAGETQYF
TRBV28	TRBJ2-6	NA	CASRTSGANVLTF